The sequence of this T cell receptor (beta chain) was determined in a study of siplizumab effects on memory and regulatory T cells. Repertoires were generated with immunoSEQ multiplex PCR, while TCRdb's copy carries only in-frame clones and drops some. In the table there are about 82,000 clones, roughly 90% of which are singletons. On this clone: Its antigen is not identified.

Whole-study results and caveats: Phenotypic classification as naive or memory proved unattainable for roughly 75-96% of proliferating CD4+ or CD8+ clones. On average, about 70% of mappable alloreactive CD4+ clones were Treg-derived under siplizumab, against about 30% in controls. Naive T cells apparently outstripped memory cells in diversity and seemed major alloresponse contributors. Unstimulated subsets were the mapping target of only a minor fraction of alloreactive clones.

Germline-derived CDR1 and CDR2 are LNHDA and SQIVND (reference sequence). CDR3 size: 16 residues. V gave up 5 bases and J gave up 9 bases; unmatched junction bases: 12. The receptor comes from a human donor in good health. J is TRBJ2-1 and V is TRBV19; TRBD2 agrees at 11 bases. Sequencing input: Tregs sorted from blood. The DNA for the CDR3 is TGTGCCAGTAGTGTGCGATTAGCGGGGGGGTTGAGTGAGCAGTTCTTC. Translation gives CASSVRLAGGLSEQFF.